A selection of T cell receptor beta chains follows, all from one sample in a study of cytomegalovirus exposure and HLA in healthy donors. Here immunoSEQ multiplex PCR was the method, and the copy in TCRdb shows in-frame clones only, minus some. The profile shows around 76,000 clones, roughly 64% of them singletons. Specimen: PBMCs. These receptors all stem from a man in his forties or fifties in good health and CMV-seropositive. Both conserved end residues are part of each CDR3. Fields, in order: V gene, J gene, D gene, clone size, CDR3 length, CDR3 protein, CDR3 DNA. The D gene is left open where the match is weak. The listing skips clone size in some rows; elsewhere it reads once, few, many or a size class.

v_call: TRBV5-4; j_call: TRBJ2-1; d_call: TRBD1; clone_size: .; cdr3_length: 14; cdr3_aa: CASSPGTGGNEQFF; cdr3_nt: TGTGCCAGCAGCCCCGGGACAGGGGGCAATGAGCAGTTCTTC
v_call: TRBV28; j_call: TRBJ2-5; d_call: .; clone_size: .; cdr3_length: 15; cdr3_aa: CASSTTGPFQETQYF; cdr3_nt: TGTGCCAGCAGTACCACAGGGCCCTTCCAAGAGACCCAGTACTTC
v_call: TRBV27; j_call: TRBJ1-5; d_call: .; clone_size: few; cdr3_length: 13; cdr3_aa: CASSLDSRQPQHF; cdr3_nt: TGTGCCAGCAGTTTAGACAGCCGCCAGCCCCAGCATTTT
v_call: TRBV4-3; j_call: TRBJ2-1; d_call: TRBD1; clone_size: .; cdr3_length: 16; cdr3_aa: CASSQDLAGGSGEQFF; cdr3_nt: TGCGCCAGCAGCCAAGATTTGGCAGGGGGTTCGGGTGAGCAGTTCTTC
v_call: TRBV2; j_call: TRBJ2-1; d_call: .; clone_size: .; cdr3_length: 16; cdr3_aa: CASSEWVTGGPDEQFF; cdr3_nt: TGTGCCAGCAGTGAATGGGTTACAGGTGGACCCGATGAGCAGTTCTTC
v_call: TRBV7-9; j_call: TRBJ1-2; d_call: TRBD1; clone_size: few; cdr3_length: 14; cdr3_aa: CASSMDRGVYGYTF; cdr3_nt: TGTGCCAGCAGCATGGACAGGGGAGTGTATGGCTACACCTTC
v_call: TRBV2; j_call: TRBJ1-5; d_call: .; clone_size: .; cdr3_length: 14; cdr3_aa: CASSEGRTNQPQHF; cdr3_nt: TGTGCCAGCAGTGAAGGACGGACAAATCAGCCCCAGCATTTT
v_call: TRBV18; j_call: TRBJ1-1; d_call: .; clone_size: .; cdr3_length: 14; cdr3_aa: CASSPGTPNTEAFF; cdr3_nt: TGTGCCAGCTCACCAGGGACACCGAACACTGAAGCTTTCTTT
v_call: TRBV11-2; j_call: TRBJ2-7; d_call: .; clone_size: .; cdr3_length: 14; cdr3_aa: CASSRSDKQYEQYF; cdr3_nt: TGTGCCAGCAGCCGCTCTGACAAACAGTACGAGCAGTACTTC
v_call: TRBV5-1; j_call: TRBJ2-3; d_call: TRBD2; clone_size: .; cdr3_length: 15; cdr3_aa: CASSLDGGGTDTQYF; cdr3_nt: TGCGCCAGCAGCTTGGATGGGGGGGGCACAGATACGCAGTATTTT
v_call: TRBV2; j_call: TRBJ1-1; d_call: .; clone_size: few; cdr3_length: 15; cdr3_aa: CASSLLGGPNTEAFF; cdr3_nt: TGTGCCAGCAGCCTCCTAGGGGGTCCGAACACTGAAGCTTTCTTT
v_call: TRBV10-3; j_call: TRBJ1-1; d_call: .; clone_size: .; cdr3_length: 13; cdr3_aa: CAISQTGNTEAFF; cdr3_nt: TGTGCCATCAGTCAGACAGGGAACACTGAAGCTTTCTTT
v_call: TRBV4-2; j_call: TRBJ2-7; d_call: .; clone_size: .; cdr3_length: 18; cdr3_aa: CASSQSSPGLGRGREQYF; cdr3_nt: TGTGCCAGCAGCCAATCTAGTCCGGGACTCGGGCGGGGTAGAGAGCAGTACTTC
v_call: TRBV4-3; j_call: TRBJ2-3; d_call: TRBD1; clone_size: .; cdr3_length: 15; cdr3_aa: CASSHGTVSTDTQYF; cdr3_nt: TGCGCCAGCAGCCACGGGACAGTAAGCACAGATACGCAGTATTTT
v_call: TRBV29-1; j_call: TRBJ2-1; d_call: .; clone_size: few; cdr3_length: 15; cdr3_aa: CSVLVGGGLNNEQFF; cdr3_nt: TGCAGCGTCCTAGTGGGGGGGGGCCTCAACAATGAGCAGTTCTTC
v_call: TRBV9; j_call: TRBJ1-1; d_call: .; clone_size: .; cdr3_length: 14; cdr3_aa: CASSANSGLPEAFF; cdr3_nt: TGTGCCAGCAGCGCCAATTCAGGACTCCCGGAAGCTTTCTTT
v_call: TRBV28; j_call: TRBJ1-1; d_call: TRBD1; clone_size: .; cdr3_length: 16; cdr3_aa: CASGGRDRAWGTEAFF; cdr3_nt: TGTGCCAGCGGGGGCCGGGACAGGGCGTGGGGCACTGAAGCTTTCTTT
v_call: TRBV9; j_call: TRBJ2-3; d_call: TRBD2; clone_size: .; cdr3_length: 17; cdr3_aa: CASSVVPSGGSTDTQYF; cdr3_nt: TGTGCCAGCAGCGTAGTGCCTAGCGGGGGGAGCACAGATACGCAGTATTTT
v_call: TRBV5-1; j_call: TRBJ2-1; d_call: TRBD1; clone_size: .; cdr3_length: 15; cdr3_aa: CASQPRDRGFNEQFF; cdr3_nt: TGCGCTAGCCAACCCCGGGACAGGGGCTTCAATGAGCAGTTCTTC
v_call: TRBV6-6; j_call: TRBJ2-7; d_call: TRBD1; clone_size: once; cdr3_length: 15; cdr3_aa: CASHPGTGSSYEQYF; cdr3_nt: TGTGCCAGCCACCCCGGGACAGGGTCATCCTACGAGCAGTACTTC
v_call: TRBV6-5; j_call: TRBJ2-3; d_call: TRBD2; clone_size: .; cdr3_length: 15; cdr3_aa: CASGRGGASTDTQYF; cdr3_nt: TGTGCCAGCGGCCGGGGGGGGGCAAGCACAGATACGCAGTATTTT
v_call: TRBV5-1; j_call: TRBJ2-7; d_call: .; clone_size: few; cdr3_length: 13; cdr3_aa: CASSPQQAYEQYF; cdr3_nt: TGCGCCAGCAGTCCCCAACAAGCCTACGAGCAGTACTTC
v_call: TRBV7-8; j_call: TRBJ2-7; d_call: TRBD2; clone_size: .; cdr3_length: 18; cdr3_aa: CASSRGFQAMGGKNEQYF; cdr3_nt: TGTGCCAGCAGCCGAGGGTTCCAGGCGATGGGAGGGAAGAACGAGCAGTACTTC
v_call: TRBV5-1; j_call: TRBJ2-1; d_call: TRBD2; clone_size: .; cdr3_length: 14; cdr3_aa: CASSPGTINNEQFF; cdr3_nt: TGCGCCAGCAGCCCCGGGACTATAAACAATGAGCAGTTCTTC
v_call: TRBV7-2; j_call: TRBJ1-2; d_call: .; clone_size: .; cdr3_length: 13; cdr3_aa: CASRSGSPYGYTF; cdr3_nt: TGTGCCAGCAGATCCGGGTCGCCCTATGGCTACACCTTC
v_call: TRBV15; j_call: TRBJ2-2; d_call: TRBD2; clone_size: few; cdr3_length: 17; cdr3_aa: CATSRTSGTTNTGELFF; cdr3_nt: TGTGCCACCTCTCGGACTAGCGGGACCACGAACACCGGGGAGCTGTTTTTT
v_call: TRBV5-6; j_call: TRBJ1-5; d_call: TRBD1; clone_size: .; cdr3_length: 14; cdr3_aa: CASSRGQGNQPQHF; cdr3_nt: TGTGCCAGCAGTCGAGGACAGGGCAATCAGCCCCAGCATTTT
v_call: TRBV5-8; j_call: TRBJ1-2; d_call: .; clone_size: .; cdr3_length: 15; cdr3_aa: CASGIKNSINYGYTF; cdr3_nt: TGTGCCTCCGGGATCAAAAACTCAATAAACTATGGCTACACCTTC
v_call: TRBV5-4; j_call: TRBJ2-3; d_call: TRBD1; clone_size: .; cdr3_length: 14; cdr3_aa: CASSSGQAVDTQYF; cdr3_nt: TGTGCCAGCAGCTCCGGACAGGCGGTCGATACGCAGTATTTT
v_call: TRBV11-2; j_call: TRBJ2-7; d_call: TRBD1; clone_size: .; cdr3_length: 14; cdr3_aa: CASKTGDVRYEQYF; cdr3_nt: TGTGCCAGCAAGACAGGGGACGTCCGCTACGAGCAGTACTTC
v_call: TRBV5-5; j_call: TRBJ2-7; d_call: TRBD1; clone_size: medium-sized; cdr3_length: 14; cdr3_aa: CASSFRTGSGEQYF; cdr3_nt: TGTGCCAGCAGCTTCAGGACAGGGTCGGGTGAGCAGTACTTC
v_call: TRBV30; j_call: TRBJ1-3; d_call: .; clone_size: .; cdr3_length: 11; cdr3_aa: CAAVTGNTIYF; cdr3_nt: TGTGCCGCGGTAACTGGAAACACCATATATTTT
v_call: TRBV5-8; j_call: TRBJ2-5; d_call: .; clone_size: few; cdr3_length: 12; cdr3_aa: CASSLRGKTQYF; cdr3_nt: TGTGCCAGCAGCTTGCGGGGAAAGACCCAGTACTTC
v_call: TRBV6-1; j_call: TRBJ1-2; d_call: .; clone_size: .; cdr3_length: 14; cdr3_aa: CASATRVAARGYTF; cdr3_nt: TGTGCCAGCGCAACGCGGGTGGCGGCCCGGGGCTACACCTTC
v_call: TRBV15; j_call: TRBJ2-7; d_call: .; clone_size: few; cdr3_length: 13; cdr3_aa: CATSREVSYEQYF; cdr3_nt: TGTGCCACCAGCAGAGAGGTCAGCTACGAGCAGTACTTC
v_call: TRBV6-1; j_call: TRBJ1-5; d_call: TRBD1; clone_size: .; cdr3_length: 16; cdr3_aa: CASSDEEGARVQPQHF; cdr3_nt: TGTGCCAGCAGTGATGAAGAGGGGGCGCGTGTACAGCCCCAGCATTTT
v_call: TRBV9; j_call: TRBJ2-3; d_call: .; clone_size: .; cdr3_length: 17; cdr3_aa: CASSVGVAERRADTQYF; cdr3_nt: TGTGCCAGCAGCGTAGGAGTAGCAGAAAGGAGGGCAGATACGCAGTATTTT
v_call: TRBV5-4; j_call: TRBJ1-2; d_call: .; clone_size: .; cdr3_length: 15; cdr3_aa: CASSLGTGGGYGYTF; cdr3_nt: TGTGCCAGCAGCTTGGGGACTGGGGGCGGCTATGGCTACACCTTC
v_call: TRBV6-6; j_call: TRBJ2-7; d_call: TRBD1; clone_size: .; cdr3_length: 14; cdr3_aa: CASKTTGFHYEQYF; cdr3_nt: TGTGCCAGCAAGACGACAGGGTTTCACTACGAGCAGTACTTC
v_call: TRBV15; j_call: TRBJ1-5; d_call: TRBD1; clone_size: .; cdr3_length: 15; cdr3_aa: CATSRLLDRGQPQHF; cdr3_nt: TGTGCCACCAGCAGACTTCTGGACAGGGGCCAGCCCCAGCATTTT